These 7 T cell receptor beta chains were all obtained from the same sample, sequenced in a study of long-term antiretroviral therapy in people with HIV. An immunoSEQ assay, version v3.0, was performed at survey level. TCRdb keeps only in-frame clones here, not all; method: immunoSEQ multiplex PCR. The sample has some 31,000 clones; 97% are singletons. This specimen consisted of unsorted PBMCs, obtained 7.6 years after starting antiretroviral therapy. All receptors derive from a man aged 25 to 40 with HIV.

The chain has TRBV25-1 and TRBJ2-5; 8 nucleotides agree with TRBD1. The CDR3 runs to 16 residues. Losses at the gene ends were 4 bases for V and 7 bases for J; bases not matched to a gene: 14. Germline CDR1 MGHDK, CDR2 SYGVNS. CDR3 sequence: CASSAPRSGGGGTQYF. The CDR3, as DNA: TGTGCCAGCAGTGCTCCCCGGTCAGGGGGCGGCGGGACCCAGTACTTC.

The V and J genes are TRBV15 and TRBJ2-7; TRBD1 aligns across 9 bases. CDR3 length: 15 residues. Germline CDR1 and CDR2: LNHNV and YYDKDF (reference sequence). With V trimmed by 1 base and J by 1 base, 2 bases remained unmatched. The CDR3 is CATSRAGTGSYEQYF. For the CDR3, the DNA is TGTGCCACCAGCAGAGCCGGGACAGGGTCCTACGAGCAGTACTTC.

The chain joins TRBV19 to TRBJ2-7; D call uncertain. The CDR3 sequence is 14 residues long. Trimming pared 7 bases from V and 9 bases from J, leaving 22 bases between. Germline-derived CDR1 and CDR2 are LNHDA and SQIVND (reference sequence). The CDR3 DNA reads TGTGCCAGTACCCCCCAGTTCACCAATAGCCCGCAGTACTTC. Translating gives CASTPQFTNSPQYF.

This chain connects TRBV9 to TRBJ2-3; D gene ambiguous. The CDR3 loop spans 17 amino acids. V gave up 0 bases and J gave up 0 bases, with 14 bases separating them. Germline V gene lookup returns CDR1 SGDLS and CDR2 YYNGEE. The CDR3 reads CASSVELSTYSTDTQYF. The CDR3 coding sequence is TGTGCCAGCAGCGTAGAGCTTAGTACTTATAGCACAGATACGCAGTATTTT.

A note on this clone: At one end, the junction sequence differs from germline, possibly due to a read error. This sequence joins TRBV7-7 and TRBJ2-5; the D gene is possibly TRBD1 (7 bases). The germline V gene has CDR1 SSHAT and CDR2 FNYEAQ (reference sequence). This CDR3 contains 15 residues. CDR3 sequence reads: CASSQGGGGQETQYF. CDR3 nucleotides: TGTGCTAGCAGCCAGGGGGGAGGCGGACAAGAGACCCAGTACTTC.

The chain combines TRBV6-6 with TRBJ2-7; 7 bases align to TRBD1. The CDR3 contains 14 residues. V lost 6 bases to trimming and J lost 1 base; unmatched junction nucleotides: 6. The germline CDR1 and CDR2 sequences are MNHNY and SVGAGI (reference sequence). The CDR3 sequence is CASRQDRASYEQYF. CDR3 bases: TGTGCCAGCAGGCAAGACAGGGCGTCCTACGAGCAGTACTTC.

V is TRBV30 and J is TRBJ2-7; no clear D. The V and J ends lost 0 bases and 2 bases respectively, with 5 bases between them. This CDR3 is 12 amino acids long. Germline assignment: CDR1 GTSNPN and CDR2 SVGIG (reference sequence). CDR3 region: CAWSVAAYEQYF. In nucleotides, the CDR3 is TGTGCCTGGAGTGTAGCCGCCTACGAGCAGTACTTC.